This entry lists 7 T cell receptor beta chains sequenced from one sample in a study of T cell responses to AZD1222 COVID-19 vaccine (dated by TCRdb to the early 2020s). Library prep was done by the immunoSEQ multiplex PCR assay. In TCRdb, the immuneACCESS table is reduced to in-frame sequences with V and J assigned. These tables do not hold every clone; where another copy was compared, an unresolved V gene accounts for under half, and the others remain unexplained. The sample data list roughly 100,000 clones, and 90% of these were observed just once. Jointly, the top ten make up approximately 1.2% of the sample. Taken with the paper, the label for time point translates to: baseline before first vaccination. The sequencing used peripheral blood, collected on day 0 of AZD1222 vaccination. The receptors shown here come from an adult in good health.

In nucleotides, the CDR3 is TGCAGCGTGTTATCGTCCTACGAGCAGTACTTC. Translated, it gives CSVLSSYEQYF. The rearrangement links TRBV29-1 to TRBJ2-7; D not resolved. Germline V gene data show CDR1 as SQVTM and CDR2 as ANQGSEA. The V gene lost 6 bases and the J gene lost 1 base, with 7 bases spanning the gap. There are 11 residues in the CDR3.

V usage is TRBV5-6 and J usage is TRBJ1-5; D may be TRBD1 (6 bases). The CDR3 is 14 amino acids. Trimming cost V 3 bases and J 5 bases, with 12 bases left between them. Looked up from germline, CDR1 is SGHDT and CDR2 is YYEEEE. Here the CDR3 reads CASSSYRVHQPQHF. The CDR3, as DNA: TGTGCCAGCAGCTCTTACAGGGTCCATCAGCCCCAGCATTTT.

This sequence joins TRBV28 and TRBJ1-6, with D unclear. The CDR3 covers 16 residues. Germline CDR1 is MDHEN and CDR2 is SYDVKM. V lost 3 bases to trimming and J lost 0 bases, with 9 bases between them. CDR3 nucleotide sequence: TGTGCCAGCAGTTTGGGGTTGAGCTCCTATAATTCACCCCTCCACTTT. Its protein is CASSLGLSSYNSPLHF.

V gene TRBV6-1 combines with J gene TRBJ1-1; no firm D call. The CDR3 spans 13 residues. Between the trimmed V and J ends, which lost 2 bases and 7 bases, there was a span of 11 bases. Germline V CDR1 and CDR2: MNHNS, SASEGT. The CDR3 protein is CASSEFPEGEAFF. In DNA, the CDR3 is TGTGCCAGCAGTGAATTTCCCGAGGGTGAAGCTTTCTTT.

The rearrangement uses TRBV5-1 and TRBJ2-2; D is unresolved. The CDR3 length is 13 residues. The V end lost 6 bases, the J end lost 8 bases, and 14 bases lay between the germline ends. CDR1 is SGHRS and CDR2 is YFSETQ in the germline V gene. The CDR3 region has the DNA TGCGCCAGCAACCCGTCCCTGGGGGGGGAGCTGTTTTTT. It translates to CASNPSLGGELFF. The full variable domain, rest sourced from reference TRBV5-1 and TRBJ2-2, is KAGVTQTPRYLIKTRGQQVTLSCSPISGHRSVSWYQQTPGQGLQFLFEYFSETQRNKGNFPGRFSGRQFSNSRSEMNVSTLELGDSALYLCASNPSLGGELFFGEGSRLTVL.

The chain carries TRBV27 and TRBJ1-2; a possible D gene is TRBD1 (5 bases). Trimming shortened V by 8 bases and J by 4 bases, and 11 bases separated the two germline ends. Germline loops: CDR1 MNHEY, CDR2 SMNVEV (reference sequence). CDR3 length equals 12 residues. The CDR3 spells CASGGGLYGYTF. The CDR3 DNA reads TGTGCCAGCGGCGGGGGACTCTATGGCTACACCTTC.

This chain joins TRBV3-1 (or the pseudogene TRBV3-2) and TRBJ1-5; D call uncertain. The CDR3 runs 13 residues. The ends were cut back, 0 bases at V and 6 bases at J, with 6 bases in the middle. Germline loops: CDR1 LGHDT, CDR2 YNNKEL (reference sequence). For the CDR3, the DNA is TGTGCCAGCAGCCAAGATCCGGGTCAGCCCCAGCATTTT. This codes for CASSQDPGQPQHF.